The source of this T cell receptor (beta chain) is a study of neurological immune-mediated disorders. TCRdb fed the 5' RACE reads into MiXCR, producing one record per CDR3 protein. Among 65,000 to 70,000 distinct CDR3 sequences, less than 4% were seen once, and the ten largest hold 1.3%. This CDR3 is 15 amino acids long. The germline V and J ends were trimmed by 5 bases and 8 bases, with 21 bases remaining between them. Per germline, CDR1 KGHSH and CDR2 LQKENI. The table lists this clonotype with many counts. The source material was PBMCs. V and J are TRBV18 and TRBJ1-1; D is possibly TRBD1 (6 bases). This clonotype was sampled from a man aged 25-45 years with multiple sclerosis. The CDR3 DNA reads TGTGCCAGCTCAACCCTGGACAGCTATATGACCGAAGCTTTCTTT. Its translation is CASSTLDSYMTEAFF. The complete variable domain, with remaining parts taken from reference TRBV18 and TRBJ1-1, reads NAGVMQNPRHLVRRRGQEARLRCSPMKGHSHVYWYRQLPEEGLKFMVYLQKENIIDESGMPKERFSAEFPKEGPSILRIQQVVRGDSAAYFCASSTLDSYMTEAFFGQGTRLTVV.